The 5 T cell receptor beta chains reported below all come from one sample, sequenced in a study of T cells in localized non-small cell lung cancer (TCRdb year 2020). The library was generated by the immunoSEQ multiplex PCR assay. TCRdb limited this immuneACCESS table to in-frame rearrangements with V and J called. A share of clones is missing; checked studies link under half to unresolved V genes, and the rest is unexplained. The sample data list over a thousand clones, and more than 30% of these were observed just once. Of the sample, around 15% falls within the top ten clones. The sequences come from lung tumor tissue, collected before any cancer treatment. The origin of the receptors is a woman between 40 and 69 years old with stage I lung adenocarcinoma.

The chain joins TRBV6-8 to TRBJ1-5; D is uncertain. The V end was cut by 0 bases, the J end by 7 bases, with 7 bases between. The CDR3 runs to 13 residues. Germline V gene data show CDR1 as MNHGY and CDR2 as SAAAGT. The CDR3 DNA reads as TGTGCCAGCAGTTACTCGAAATCCCAGCCCCAGCATTTT. Protein: CASSYSKSQPQHF.

V gene TRBV5-1 combines with J gene TRBJ1-1, with 10 bases that match TRBD1. CDR3 length equals 15 residues. After removal of 0 bases from V and 5 bases from J, the junction contained 4 bases not matched to a gene. Germline V gene sequence: CDR1 SGHRS, CDR2 YFSETQ. CDR3 sequence (DNA): TGCGCCAGCAGCTTGGGACAGGGGGCAGTAACTGAAGCTTTCTTT. Protein: CASSLGQGAVTEAFF. Full variable domain (remainder filled in from reference TRBV5-1 and TRBJ1-1): KAGVTQTPRYLIKTRGQQVTLSCSPISGHRSVSWYQQTPGQGLQFLFEYFSETQRNKGNFPGRFSGRQFSNSRSEMNVSTLELGDSALYLCASSLGQGAVTEAFFGQGTRLTVV.

The chain recombines TRBV11-3 with TRBJ2-3; 10 positions match TRBD2. Germline V lookup: CDR1 SGHNT, CDR2 YENEEA. The CDR3 contains 16 residues. Trimming took 3 bases from V and 2 from J; bases not matched to a gene: 5. CDR3 nucleotide sequence: TGTGCCAGCAGCTTGTATACTAGCGGGGACACAGATACGCAGTATTTT. It encodes CASSLYTSGDTDTQYF.

This clone was seen a handful of times. The chain joins TRBV14 to TRBJ2-3, with 15 bases aligning to TRBD2. Per the germline V gene, CDR1 is SGHDN and CDR2 is FVKESK. After removal of 4 bases from V and 4 bases from J, the junction contained 3 bases not matched to a gene. The CDR3 extends over 16 amino acids. The CDR3 is CASSRTSGGGADTQYF. The CDR3 bases are TGTGCCAGCAGCCGGACTAGCGGGGGGGGAGCAGATACGCAGTATTTT.

The chain employs TRBV19 and TRBJ1-2; D not resolved. The V end was cut by 4 bases, the J end by 4 bases, with 13 bases between. Germline CDR1 and CDR2: LNHDA and SQIVND (reference sequence). The CDR3 contains 14 residues. DNA of the CDR3: TGTGCCAGTAGTAGTCCTAATCGGGGCTATGGCTACACCTTC. Protein: CASSSPNRGYGYTF.